The 12 T cell receptor beta chains listed next were all sequenced from one sample in a study of blood T cell repertoires in COVID-19 (dated by TCRdb to about 2020). Libraries were built with the immunoSEQ multiplex PCR assay. The immuneACCESS repertoire file appears here via TCRdb, limited to in-frame rearrangements. These files lack a portion of the clones; in checked studies, under half of the deficit traces to unresolved V genes, and the cause of the others is not known. The sample table shows some 140,000 clones, and approximately 83% are seen once. 3% to 3.5% of the sample lies in the top ten. Input material: peripheral blood. These receptors all come from a woman aged 80 or over with acute or convalescent COVID-19.

This rearrangement joins TRBV19 to TRBJ1-2; 8 bases are a match to TRBD1. Trimming took 3 bases from V and 6 from J; bases not matched to a gene: 3. The CDR3 consists of 13 residues. The germline CDR1 and CDR2 sequences are LNHDA and SQIVND (reference sequence). The CDR3 DNA sequence: TGTGCCAGTAGTATCCCACAGGGGGATGGCTACACCTTC. Protein product: CASSIPQGDGYTF.

This chain uses TRBV5-1 with TRBJ1-5; TRBD1 matches 8 bases. Germline trimming cut 0 bases from V and 7 bases from J; bases unmatched to any gene: 6. The CDR3 is 15 residues long. Germline V gene data show CDR1 as SGHRS and CDR2 as YFSETQ. The CDR3 DNA follows: TGCGCCAGCAGCTTGGGACAGGGGAGTTGGCAGCCCCAGCATTTT. Encoded protein: CASSLGQGSWQPQHF.

The genes are TRBV5-1 and TRBJ1-6; TRBD1 matches at 7 bases. The ends lost 3 bases at V and 7 bases at J; junction bases unmatched: 1. Germline lookup yields CDR1 SGHRS and CDR2 YFSETQ. This CDR3 has 13 amino acids. The CDR3 nucleotides read TGCGCCAGCAGCTCACAGGGGAATTCACCCCTCCACTTT. Residues: CASSSQGNSPLHF.

This chain joins TRBV10-3 and TRBJ1-5, with TRBD1 matching over 7 bases. The CDR3 spans 15 residues. Germline V gene data show CDR1 as ENHRY and CDR2 as SYGVKD. After removal of 5 bases from V and 4 bases from J, the junction contained 8 bases not matched to a gene. The CDR3 protein is CAISPSTGVNQPQHF. The CDR3 region has the DNA TGTGCCATCAGTCCCTCTACAGGGGTAAATCAGCCCCAGCATTTT.

V gene TRBV3-1 (or the pseudogene TRBV3-2) combines with J gene TRBJ1-2; 9 bases agree with TRBD1. The CDR3 has 17 residues. Germline-derived CDR1 and CDR2 are LGHDT and YNNKEL (reference sequence). The V and J ends lost 3 bases and 2 bases, in that order; junction bases with no gene match: 10. The CDR3 here is CASSQQTGGVPNYGYTF. CDR3 nucleotides: TGTGCCAGCAGCCAGCAGACAGGGGGAGTTCCAAACTATGGCTACACCTTC.

This clone was detected once. The chain carries TRBV6-5 and TRBJ2-7, with 9 bases that match TRBD1. From germline, CDR1 is MNHEY and CDR2 SVGAGI. Trimming removed 6 bases from V and 9 bases from J; junction bases left unmatched: 6. The CDR3 runs 12 residues. This chain's CDR3 is CASSPGQGRQYF. As DNA, the CDR3 is TGTGCCAGCAGCCCGGGACAGGGAAGGCAGTACTTC.

This clone was found a few times. The chain combines TRBV30 with TRBJ1-4; D possibly corresponds to TRBD1 (6 bases). This CDR3 comprises 15 residues. The germline V gene has CDR1 GTSNPN and CDR2 SVGIG (reference sequence). V was cut by 2 bases and J by 3 bases, with 13 bases left in between. CDR3 region: CAWSRGDYSNEKLFF. CDR3 in DNA: TGTGCCTGGAGTAGGGGGGACTACTCTAATGAAAAACTGTTTTTT.

This clone was picked up one time. This rearrangement joins TRBV12-3 or TRBV12-4 to TRBJ2-3, with D maybe TRBD2 (6 bases). V was clipped by 7 bases and J by 7 bases, with 15 bases between them. There are 13 residues in the CDR3. CDR3 DNA sequence: TGTGCCAGCAAGGGCGGGGACTTGAATACGCAGTATTTT. It encodes CASKGGDLNTQYF.

This clone was detected only a few times. The chain has TRBV7-2 and TRBJ1-1, with D perhaps matching TRBD1 (6 bases). Trimming cost V 5 bases and J 1 base, with 8 bases left between them. Germline V gene sequence: CDR1 SGHTA, CDR2 FQGNSA. The CDR3 consists of 13 residues. This chain's CDR3 is CASSEDRNTEAFF. The CDR3 region has the DNA TGTGCCAGCAGCGAGGACAGGAACACTGAAGCTTTCTTT.

The chain carries TRBV29-1 and TRBJ1-1; D gene unclear. The ends were cut back, 7 bases at V and 10 bases at J, with 16 bases in the middle. Germline loops: CDR1 SQVTM, CDR2 ANQGSEA. The CDR3 totals 11 residues. CDR3 region: CSAVGLGPAFF. The CDR3 DNA follows: TGCAGCGCCGTTGGTTTGGGCCCAGCTTTCTTT.

The CDR3 region is CASRESLGTIGELFF. DNA for the CDR3: TGTGCCAGCAGAGAGAGTTTGGGGACTATCGGGGAGCTGTTTTTT. V gene TRBV2 combines with J gene TRBJ2-2, with 7 positions matching TRBD2. The CDR3 covers 15 residues. Germline-derived CDR1 and CDR2 are SNHLY and FYNNEI. The ends lost 6 bases at V and 7 bases at J; junction bases unmatched: 11.

Turning to this clone: The same CDR3 arises from other DNA sequences in this sample as well. The V call is TRBV12-3 or TRBV12-4, the J call TRBJ2-5; 9 nucleotides align to TRBD1. The length of the CDR3 is 13 residues. After removal of 6 bases from V and 5 bases from J, the junction contained 4 bases not matched to a gene. This CDR3 is CASSRDRGETQYF. DNA for the CDR3: TGTGCCAGCAGCCGCGACAGGGGGGAGACCCAGTACTTC.